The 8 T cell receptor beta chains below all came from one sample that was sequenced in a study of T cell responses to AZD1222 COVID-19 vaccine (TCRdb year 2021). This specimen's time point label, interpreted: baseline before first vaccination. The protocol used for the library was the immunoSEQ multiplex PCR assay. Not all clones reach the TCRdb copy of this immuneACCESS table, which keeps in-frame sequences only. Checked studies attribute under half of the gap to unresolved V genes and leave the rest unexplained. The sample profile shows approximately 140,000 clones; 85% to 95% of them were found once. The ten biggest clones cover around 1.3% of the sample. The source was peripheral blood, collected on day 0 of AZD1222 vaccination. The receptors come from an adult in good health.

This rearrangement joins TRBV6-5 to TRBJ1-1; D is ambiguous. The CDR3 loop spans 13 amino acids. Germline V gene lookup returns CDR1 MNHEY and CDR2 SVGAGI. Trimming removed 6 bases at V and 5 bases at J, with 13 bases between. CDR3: CASSDNERTEAFF. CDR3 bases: TGTGCCAGCAGCGACAACGAAAGGACTGAAGCTTTCTTT.

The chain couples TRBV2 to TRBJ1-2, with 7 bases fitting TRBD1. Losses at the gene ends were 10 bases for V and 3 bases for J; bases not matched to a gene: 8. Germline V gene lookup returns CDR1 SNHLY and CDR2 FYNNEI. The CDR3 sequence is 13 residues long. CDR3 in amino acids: CAIWRTGDYGYTF. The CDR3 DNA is TGTGCCATCTGGCGTACAGGGGACTATGGCTACACCTTC.

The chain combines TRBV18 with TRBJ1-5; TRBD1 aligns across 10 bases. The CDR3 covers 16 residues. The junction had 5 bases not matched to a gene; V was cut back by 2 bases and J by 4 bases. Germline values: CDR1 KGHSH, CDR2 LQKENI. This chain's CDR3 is CASSPSDRGINQPQHF. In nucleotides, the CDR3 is TGTGCCAGCTCACCATCGGACAGGGGGATAAATCAGCCCCAGCATTTT.

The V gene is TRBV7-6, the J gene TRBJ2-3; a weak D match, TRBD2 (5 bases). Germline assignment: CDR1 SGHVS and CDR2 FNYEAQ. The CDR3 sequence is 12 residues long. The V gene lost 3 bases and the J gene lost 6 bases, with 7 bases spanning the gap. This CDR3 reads CASSFSADTQYF. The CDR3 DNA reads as TGTGCCAGCAGCTTTAGCGCGGATACGCAGTATTTT.

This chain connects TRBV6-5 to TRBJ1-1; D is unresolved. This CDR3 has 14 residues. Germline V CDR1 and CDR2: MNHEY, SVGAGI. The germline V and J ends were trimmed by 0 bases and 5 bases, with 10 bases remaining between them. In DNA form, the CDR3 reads TGTGCCAGCAGTTACTCGTTGGCGAGAACTGAAGCTTTCTTT. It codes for CASSYSLARTEAFF.

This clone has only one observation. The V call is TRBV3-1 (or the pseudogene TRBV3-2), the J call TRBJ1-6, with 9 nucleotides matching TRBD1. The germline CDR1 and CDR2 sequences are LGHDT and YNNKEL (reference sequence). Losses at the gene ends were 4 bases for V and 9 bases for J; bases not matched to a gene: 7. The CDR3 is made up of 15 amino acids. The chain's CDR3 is CASSPLGQGGSPLHF. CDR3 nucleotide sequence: TGTGCCAGCAGCCCCCTGGGACAGGGAGGTTCACCCCTCCACTTT.

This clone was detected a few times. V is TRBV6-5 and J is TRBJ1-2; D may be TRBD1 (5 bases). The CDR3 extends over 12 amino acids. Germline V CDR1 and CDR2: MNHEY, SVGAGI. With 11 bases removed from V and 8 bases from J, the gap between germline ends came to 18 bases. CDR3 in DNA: TGTGCCGGGGGACTGCCCGGTCAGGGCTACACCTTC. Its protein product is CAGGLPGQGYTF.

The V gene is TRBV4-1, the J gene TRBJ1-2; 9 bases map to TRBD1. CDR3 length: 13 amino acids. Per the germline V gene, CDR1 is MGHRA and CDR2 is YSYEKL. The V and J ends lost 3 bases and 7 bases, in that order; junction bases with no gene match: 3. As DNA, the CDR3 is TGCGCCAGCAGCCAGGACAGGGGCTTTGGCTACACCTTC. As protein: CASSQDRGFGYTF.